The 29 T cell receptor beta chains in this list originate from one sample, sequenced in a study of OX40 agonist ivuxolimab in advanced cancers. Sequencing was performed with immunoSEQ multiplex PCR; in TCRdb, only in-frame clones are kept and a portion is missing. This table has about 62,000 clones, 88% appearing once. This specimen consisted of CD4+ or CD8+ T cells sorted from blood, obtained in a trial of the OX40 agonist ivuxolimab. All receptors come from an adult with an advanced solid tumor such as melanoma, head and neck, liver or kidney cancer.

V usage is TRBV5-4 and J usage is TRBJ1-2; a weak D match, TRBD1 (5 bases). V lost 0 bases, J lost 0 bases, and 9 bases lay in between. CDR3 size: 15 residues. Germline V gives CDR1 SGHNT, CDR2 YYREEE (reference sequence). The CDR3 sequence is CASSLGQQSNYGYTF. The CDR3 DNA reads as TGTGCCAGCAGCTTGGGACAGCAATCTAACTATGGCTACACCTTC.

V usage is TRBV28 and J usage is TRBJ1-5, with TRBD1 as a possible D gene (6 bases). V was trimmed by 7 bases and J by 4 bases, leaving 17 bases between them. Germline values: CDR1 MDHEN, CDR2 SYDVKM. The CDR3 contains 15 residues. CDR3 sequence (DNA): TGTGCCAGCACAAGGACAGCCGGGGGGAATCAGCCCCAGCATTTT. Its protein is CASTRTAGGNQPQHF. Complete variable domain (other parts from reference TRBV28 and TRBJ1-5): DVKVTQSSRYLVKRTGEKVFLECVQDMDHENMFWYRQDPGLGLRLIYFSYDVKMKEKGDIPEGYSVSREKKERFSLILESASTNQTSMYLCASTRTAGGNQPQHFGDGTRLSIL.

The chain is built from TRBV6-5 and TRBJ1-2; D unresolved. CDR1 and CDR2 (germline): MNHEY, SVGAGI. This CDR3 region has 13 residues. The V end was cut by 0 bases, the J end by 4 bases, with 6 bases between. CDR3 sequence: CASSYSTRYGYTF. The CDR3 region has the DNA TGTGCCAGCAGTTACTCGACACGCTATGGCTACACCTTC.

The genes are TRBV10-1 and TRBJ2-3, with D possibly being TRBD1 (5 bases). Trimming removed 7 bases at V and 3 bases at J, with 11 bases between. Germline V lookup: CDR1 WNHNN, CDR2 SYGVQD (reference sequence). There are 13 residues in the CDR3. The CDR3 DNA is TGCGCCAGCAACGTTAGGGGTACAGATACGCAGTATTTT. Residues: CASNVRGTDTQYF.

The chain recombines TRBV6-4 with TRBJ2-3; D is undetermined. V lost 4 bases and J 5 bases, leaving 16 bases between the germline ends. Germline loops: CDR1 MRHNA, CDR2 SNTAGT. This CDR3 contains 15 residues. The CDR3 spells CASSVGLHLGDTQYF. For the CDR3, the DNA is TGTGCCAGCAGTGTAGGTCTTCATCTGGGAGATACGCAGTATTTT.

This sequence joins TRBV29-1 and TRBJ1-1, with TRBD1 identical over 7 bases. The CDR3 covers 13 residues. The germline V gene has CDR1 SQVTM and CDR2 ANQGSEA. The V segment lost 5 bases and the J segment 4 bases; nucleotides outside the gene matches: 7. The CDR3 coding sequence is TGCAGCGTTTCGACAGGGCAGGGCACTGAAGCTTTCTTT. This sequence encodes CSVSTGQGTEAFF.

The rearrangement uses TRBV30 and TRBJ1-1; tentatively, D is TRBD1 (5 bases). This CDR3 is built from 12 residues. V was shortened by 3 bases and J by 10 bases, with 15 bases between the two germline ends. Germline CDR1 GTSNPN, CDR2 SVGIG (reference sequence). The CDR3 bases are TGTGCCTGGAGCAAGCCGACAGTCATAGCTTTCTTT. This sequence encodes CAWSKPTVIAFF.

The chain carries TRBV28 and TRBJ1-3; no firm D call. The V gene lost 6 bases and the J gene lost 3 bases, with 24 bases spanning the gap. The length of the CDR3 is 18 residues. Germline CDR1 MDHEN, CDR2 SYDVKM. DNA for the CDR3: TGTGCCAGCAGACCCGGTGCCGGTTCTGATTCTCTTGGAAACACCATATATTTT. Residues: CASRPGAGSDSLGNTIYF.

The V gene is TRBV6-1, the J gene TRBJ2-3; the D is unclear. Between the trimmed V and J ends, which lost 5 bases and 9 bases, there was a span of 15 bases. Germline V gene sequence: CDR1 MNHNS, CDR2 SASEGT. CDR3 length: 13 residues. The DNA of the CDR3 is TGTGCCAGCAGTTCCTCTTTCAAAGACACGCAGTATTTT. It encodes CASSSSFKDTQYF.

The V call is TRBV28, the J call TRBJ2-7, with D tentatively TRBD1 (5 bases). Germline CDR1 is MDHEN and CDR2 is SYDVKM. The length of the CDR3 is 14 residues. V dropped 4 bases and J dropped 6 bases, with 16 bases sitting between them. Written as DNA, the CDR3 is TGTGCCAGCAGTTGGAACACAGGATCCAGCGAGCAGTACTTC. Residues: CASSWNTGSSEQYF.

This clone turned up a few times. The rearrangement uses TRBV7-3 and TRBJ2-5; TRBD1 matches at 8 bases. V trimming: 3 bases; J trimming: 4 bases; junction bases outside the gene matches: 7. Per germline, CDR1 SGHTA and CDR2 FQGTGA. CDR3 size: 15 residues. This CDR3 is CASSLRQGAGETQYF. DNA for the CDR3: TGTGCCAGCAGCTTGCGGCAGGGGGCTGGAGAGACCCAGTACTTC.

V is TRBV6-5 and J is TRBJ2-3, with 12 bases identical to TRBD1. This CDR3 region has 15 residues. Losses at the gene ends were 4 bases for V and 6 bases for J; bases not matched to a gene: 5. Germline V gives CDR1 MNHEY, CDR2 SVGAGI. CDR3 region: CASSLGQGAVDTQYF. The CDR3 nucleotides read TGTGCCAGCAGTTTGGGACAGGGGGCGGTGGATACGCAGTATTTT.

The CDR3 is CASRSNRGNPNQPQHF. The CDR3 nucleotides are TGTGCCAGCAGATCAAACAGGGGAAACCCAAATCAGCCCCAGCATTTT. V and J are TRBV11-1 and TRBJ1-5, with TRBD1 identical over 7 bases. The V gene end was trimmed by 6 bases and the J gene end by 4 bases; junction bases not matched to a gene: 12. The length of the CDR3 is 16 residues. The germline CDR1 and CDR2 sequences are SGHAT and FQDESV (reference sequence).

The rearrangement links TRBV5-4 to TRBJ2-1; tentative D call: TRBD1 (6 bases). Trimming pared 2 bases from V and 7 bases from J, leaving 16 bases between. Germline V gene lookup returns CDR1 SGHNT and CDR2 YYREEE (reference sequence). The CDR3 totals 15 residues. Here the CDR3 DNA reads TGTGCCAGCAGCTTACAGGGCCTAGGATTGAATGAGCAGTTCTTC. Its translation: CASSLQGLGLNEQFF.

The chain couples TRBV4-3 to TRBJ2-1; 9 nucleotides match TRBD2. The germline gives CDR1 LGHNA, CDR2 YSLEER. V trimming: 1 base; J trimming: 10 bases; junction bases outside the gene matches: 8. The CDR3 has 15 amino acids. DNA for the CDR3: TGCGCCAGCAGCCAAGTGGCGGGAGGGCCAGGGGAGCAGTTCTTC. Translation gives CASSQVAGGPGEQFF.

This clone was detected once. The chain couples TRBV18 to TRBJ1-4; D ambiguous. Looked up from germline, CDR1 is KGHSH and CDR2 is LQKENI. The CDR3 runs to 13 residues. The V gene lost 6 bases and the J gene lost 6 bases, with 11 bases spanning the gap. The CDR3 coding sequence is TGTGCCAGCTCTCCCTCTTTGGATGAAAAACTGTTTTTT. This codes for CASSPSLDEKLFF.

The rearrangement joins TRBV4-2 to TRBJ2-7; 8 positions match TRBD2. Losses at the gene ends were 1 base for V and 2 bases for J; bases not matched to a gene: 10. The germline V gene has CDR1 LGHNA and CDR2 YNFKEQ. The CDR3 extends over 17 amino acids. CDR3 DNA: TGTGCCAGCAGCCAAGCGGCGACGAGCGGGAGCCCCTACGAGCAGTACTTC. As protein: CASSQAATSGSPYEQYF.

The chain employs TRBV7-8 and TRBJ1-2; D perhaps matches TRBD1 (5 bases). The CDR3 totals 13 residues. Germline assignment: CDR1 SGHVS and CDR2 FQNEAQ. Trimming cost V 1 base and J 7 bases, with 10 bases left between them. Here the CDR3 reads CASSLEAGSGYTF. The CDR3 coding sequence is TGTGCCAGCAGCTTAGAGGCAGGGAGTGGCTACACCTTC.

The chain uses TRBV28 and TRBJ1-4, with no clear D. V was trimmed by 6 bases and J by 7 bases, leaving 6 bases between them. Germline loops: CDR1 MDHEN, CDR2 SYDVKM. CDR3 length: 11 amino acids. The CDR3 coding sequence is TGTGCCAGCAGGGATATTGAAAAACTGTTTTTT. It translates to CASRDIEKLFF.

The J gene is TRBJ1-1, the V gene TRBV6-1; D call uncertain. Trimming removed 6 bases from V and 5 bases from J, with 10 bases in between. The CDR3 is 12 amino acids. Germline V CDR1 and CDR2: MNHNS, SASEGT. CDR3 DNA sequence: TGTGCCAGCAGCATTCCTGGGACTGAAGCTTTCTTT. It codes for CASSIPGTEAFF.

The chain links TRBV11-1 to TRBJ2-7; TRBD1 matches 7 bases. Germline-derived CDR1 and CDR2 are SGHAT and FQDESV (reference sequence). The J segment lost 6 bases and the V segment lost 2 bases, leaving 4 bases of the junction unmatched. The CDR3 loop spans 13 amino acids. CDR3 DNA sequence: TGTGCCAGCAGCTTAACCGGGACAGTCGAGCAGTACTTC. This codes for CASSLTGTVEQYF. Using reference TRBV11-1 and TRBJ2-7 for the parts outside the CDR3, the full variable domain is EAEVAQSPRYKITEKSQAVAFWCDPISGHATLYWYRQILGQGPELLVQFQDESVVDDSQLPKDRFSAERLKGVDSTLKIQPAELGDSAMYLCASSLTGTVEQYFGPGTRLTVT.

The CDR3 protein is CASSYSEEQTYEQYF. The CDR3 nucleotides read TGTGCCAGCAGTTACTCGGAAGAGCAAACCTACGAGCAGTACTTC. V is TRBV6-5 and J is TRBJ2-7; no reliable D call. Germline CDR1 MNHEY, CDR2 SVGAGI. The CDR3 totals 15 residues. V shed 0 bases and J shed 2 bases, with 11 bases lying between them.

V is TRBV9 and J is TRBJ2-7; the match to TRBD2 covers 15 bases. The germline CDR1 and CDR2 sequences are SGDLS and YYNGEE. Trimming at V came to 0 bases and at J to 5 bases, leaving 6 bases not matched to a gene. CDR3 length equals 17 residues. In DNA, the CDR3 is TGTGCCAGCAGCGTAGAGGGGACTAGCGGGAGGAGCGACGAGCAGTACTTC. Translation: CASSVEGTSGRSDEQYF. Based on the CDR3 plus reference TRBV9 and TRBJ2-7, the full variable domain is DSGVTQTPKHLITATGQRVTLRCSPRSGDLSVYWYQQSLDQGLQFLIQYYNGEERAKGNILERFSAQQFPDLHSELNLSSLELGDSALYFCASSVEGTSGRSDEQYFGPGTRLTVT.

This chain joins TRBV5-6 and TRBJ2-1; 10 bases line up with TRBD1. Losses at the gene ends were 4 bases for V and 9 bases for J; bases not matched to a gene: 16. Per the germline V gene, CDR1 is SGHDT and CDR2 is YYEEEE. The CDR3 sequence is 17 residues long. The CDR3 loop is CASSPRALTGGYSEQFF. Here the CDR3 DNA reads TGTGCCAGCAGCCCCCGTGCCTTGACAGGGGGCTATAGTGAGCAGTTCTTC.

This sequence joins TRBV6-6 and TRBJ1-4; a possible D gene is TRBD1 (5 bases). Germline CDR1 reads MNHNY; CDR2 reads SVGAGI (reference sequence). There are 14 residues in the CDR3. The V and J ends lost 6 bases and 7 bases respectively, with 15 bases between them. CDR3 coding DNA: TGTGCCAGCAGCGATAGGGCAGGGAGTGAAAAACTGTTTTTT. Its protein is CASSDRAGSEKLFF.

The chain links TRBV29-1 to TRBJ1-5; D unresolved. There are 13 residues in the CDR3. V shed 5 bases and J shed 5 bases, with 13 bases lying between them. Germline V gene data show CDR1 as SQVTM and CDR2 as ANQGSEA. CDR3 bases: TGCAGCGTTCTATTGGCTTTGGATCAGCCCCAGCATTTT. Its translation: CSVLLALDQPQHF.

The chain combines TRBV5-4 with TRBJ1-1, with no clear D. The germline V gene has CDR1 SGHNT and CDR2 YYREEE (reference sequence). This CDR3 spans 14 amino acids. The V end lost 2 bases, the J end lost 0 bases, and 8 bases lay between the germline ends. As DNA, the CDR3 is TGTGCCAGCAGCTTTGGGCAGATGAACACTGAAGCTTTCTTT. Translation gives CASSFGQMNTEAFF.

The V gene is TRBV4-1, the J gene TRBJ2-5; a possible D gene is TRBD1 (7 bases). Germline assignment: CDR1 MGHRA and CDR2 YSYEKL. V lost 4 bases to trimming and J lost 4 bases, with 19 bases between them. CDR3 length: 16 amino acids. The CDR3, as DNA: TGCGCCAGCAGCCCTGGGGGGACAGAGCGGAGAGAGACCCAGTACTTC. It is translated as CASSPGGTERRETQYF.

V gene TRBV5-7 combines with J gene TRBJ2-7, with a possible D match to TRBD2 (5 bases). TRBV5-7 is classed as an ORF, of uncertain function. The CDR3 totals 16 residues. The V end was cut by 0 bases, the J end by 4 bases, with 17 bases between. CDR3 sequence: CASSLGPQRRPYEQYF. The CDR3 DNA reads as TGTGCCAGCAGCTTGGGTCCACAGCGGCGTCCGTACGAGCAGTACTTC.